This TCR beta chain was captured in a study of patients and donors after allogeneic stem cell transplantation. TCRdb reanalysed the RT-PCR reads using MiXCR and keeps one entry per CDR3 protein. The repertoire holds almost 90,000 distinct CDR3 sequences, with approximately 5% as singletons. Many counts were recorded for this clonotype. Germline CDR1 and CDR2: SGHRS and YFSETQ. The CDR3 loop spans 15 amino acids. With V trimmed by 0 bases and J by 5 bases, 3 bases remained unmatched. The chain combines TRBV5-1 with TRBJ2-2; 8 nucleotides agree with TRBD1. The clonotype was recovered from a human donor who was either an allogeneic HSCT recipient or a stem cell or donor lymphocyte infusion donor (not recorded which). It is not recorded whose cells these are; they may come from a transplant donor. The sample taken for sequencing was blood, either unsorted or a sorted T cell fraction (not recorded which). CDR3 region: CASSLGTGRTGELFF. The CDR3 region has the DNA TGCGCCAGCAGCTTGGGGACAGGGAGGACCGGGGAGCTGTTTTTT.